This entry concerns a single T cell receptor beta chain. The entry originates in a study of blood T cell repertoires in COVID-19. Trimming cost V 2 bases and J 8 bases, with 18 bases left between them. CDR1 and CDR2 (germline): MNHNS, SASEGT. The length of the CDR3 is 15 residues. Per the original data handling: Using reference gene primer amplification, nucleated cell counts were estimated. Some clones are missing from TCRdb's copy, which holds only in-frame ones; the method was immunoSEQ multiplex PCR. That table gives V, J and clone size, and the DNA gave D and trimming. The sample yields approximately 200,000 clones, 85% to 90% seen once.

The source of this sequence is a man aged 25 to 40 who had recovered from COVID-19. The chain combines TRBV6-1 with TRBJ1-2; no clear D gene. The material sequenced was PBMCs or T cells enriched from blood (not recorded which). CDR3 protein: CASSEFPIIGKGYTF. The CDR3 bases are TGTGCCAGCAGTGAATTTCCCATCATCGGTAAGGGCTACACCTTC.